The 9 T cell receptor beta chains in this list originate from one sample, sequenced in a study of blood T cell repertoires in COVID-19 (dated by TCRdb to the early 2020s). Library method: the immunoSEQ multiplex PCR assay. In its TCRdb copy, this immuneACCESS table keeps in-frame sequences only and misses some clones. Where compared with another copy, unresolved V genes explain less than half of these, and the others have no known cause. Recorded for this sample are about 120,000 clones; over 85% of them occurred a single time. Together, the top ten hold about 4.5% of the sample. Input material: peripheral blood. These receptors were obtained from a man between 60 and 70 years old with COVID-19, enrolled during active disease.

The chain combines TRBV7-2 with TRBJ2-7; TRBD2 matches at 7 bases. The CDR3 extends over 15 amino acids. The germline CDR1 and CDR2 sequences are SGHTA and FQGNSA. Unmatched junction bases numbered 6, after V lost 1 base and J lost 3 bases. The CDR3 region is CASSLGTSGVYEQYF. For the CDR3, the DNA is TGTGCCAGCAGCTTAGGGACTAGTGGGGTCTACGAGCAGTACTTC.

The CDR3 DNA follows: TGTGCCAGCAGCTTGATAGGACAAAATTCACCCCTCCACTTT. It encodes CASSLIGQNSPLHF. This sequence joins TRBV5-6 and TRBJ1-6; tentatively, D is TRBD1 (5 bases). CDR3 length: 14 residues. In germline, CDR1 is SGHDT, CDR2 YYEEEE. With 1 base removed from V and 7 bases from J, the gap between germline ends came to 9 bases.

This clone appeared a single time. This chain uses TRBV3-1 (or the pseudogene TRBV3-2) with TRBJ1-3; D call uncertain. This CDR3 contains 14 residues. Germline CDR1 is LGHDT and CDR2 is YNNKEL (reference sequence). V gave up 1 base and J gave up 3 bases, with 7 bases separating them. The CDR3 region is CASSQVTIGNTIYF. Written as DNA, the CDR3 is TGTGCCAGCAGCCAAGTCACTATTGGAAACACCATATATTTT.

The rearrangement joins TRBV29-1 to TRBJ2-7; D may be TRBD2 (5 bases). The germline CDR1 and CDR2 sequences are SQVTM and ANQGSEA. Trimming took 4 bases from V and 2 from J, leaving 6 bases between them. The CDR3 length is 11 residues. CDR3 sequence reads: CSVVGAYEQYF. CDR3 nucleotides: TGCAGCGTTGTGGGAGCCTACGAGCAGTACTTC.

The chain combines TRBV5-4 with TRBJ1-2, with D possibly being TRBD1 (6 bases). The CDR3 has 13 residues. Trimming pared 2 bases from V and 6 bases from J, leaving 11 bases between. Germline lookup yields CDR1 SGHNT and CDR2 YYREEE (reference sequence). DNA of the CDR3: TGTGCCAGCAGCTTAAACAGGGCCAATGGCTACACCTTC. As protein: CASSLNRANGYTF.

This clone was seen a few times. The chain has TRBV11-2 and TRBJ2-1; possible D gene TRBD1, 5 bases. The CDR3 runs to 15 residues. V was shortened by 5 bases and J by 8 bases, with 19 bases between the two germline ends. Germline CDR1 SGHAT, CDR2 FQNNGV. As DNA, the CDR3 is TGTGCCAGCAGCCATCCGACAGAGCGACTCTATGAGCAGTTCTTC. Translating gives CASSHPTERLYEQFF. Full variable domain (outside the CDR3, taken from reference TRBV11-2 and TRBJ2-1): EAGVAQSPRYKIIEKRQSVAFWCNPISGHATLYWYQQILGQGPKLLIQFQNNGVVDDSQLPKDRFSAERLKGVDSTLKIQPAKLEDSAVYLCASSHPTERLYEQFFGPGTRLTVL.

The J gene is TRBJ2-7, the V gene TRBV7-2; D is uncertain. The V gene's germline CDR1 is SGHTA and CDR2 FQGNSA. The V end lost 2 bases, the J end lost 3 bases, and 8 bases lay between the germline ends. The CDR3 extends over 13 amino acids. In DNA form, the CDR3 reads TGTGCCAGCAGCTTAAATGGCTTCTACGAGCAGTACTTC. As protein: CASSLNGFYEQYF.

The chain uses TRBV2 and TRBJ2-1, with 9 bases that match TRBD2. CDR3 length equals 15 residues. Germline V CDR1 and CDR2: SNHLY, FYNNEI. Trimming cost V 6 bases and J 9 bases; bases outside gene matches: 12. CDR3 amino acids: CASRRRLAGLGEQFF. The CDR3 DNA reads TGTGCCAGCAGGAGAAGGCTAGCGGGACTTGGTGAGCAGTTCTTC.

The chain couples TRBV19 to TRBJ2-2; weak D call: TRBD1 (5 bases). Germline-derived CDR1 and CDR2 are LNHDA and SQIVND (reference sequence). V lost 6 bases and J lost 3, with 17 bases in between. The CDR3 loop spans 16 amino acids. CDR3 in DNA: TGTGCCAGTAGGGACGTTGACAGCCGATACACCGGGGAGCTGTTTTTT. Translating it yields CASRDVDSRYTGELFF.